This T cell receptor (beta chain) was captured in a study of beta chain features in type 1 diabetes. The entirety of the isolated RNA underwent reverse transcription, so expressed TCRB transcripts were sequenced. Assay: immunoSEQ multiplex PCR; the TCRdb copy retains only in-frame clones and omits some. The table records fewer than 350,000 clones, approximately 16% of them present only once. Study-wide results and caveats: In all four CD4+ subsets, TCRB CDR3 length was significantly, moderately reduced in type 1 diabetes. It was possible that PCR favored shorter templates, equally so in patients and controls. Among patients, naive, central memory and Treg TCRB repertoires appeared more similar than among healthy donors. At VDJ recombination sites, type 1 diabetes patients had fewer insertions and more deleted nucleotides.

In germline, CDR1 is LNHDA, CDR2 SQIVND (reference sequence). V was pared by 7 bases and J by 3 bases, with 22 bases between. The CDR3 sequence is 16 residues long. Concerning this clone itself: The antigen remains undetermined.

The sample comprised naive CD4+ T cells from blood. The V and J genes are TRBV19 and TRBJ2-7; perhaps TRBD2 as D (6 bases). The clonotype was recovered from a man between 18 and 29 years old with type 1 diabetes. CDR3 nucleotide sequence: TGTGCCAGTACACCCACGGGACTCGATCCAGTCTACGAGCAGTACTTC. The encoded protein is CASTPTGLDPVYEQYF.